This T cell receptor beta chain was captured by sequencing in a study of molecular identifiers for immune sequencing clone quantification. Study outcomes and limitations: Whereas clones above 20 RNA copies held under 1% of naive-cell molecules, they held over 98% of effector molecules.

Naive CD8 libraries were made from 20,000 to 1,000,000 sorted cells, and they used 10%, 30% or 50% RNA. Regarding this clonotype: Its antigen remains unknown. Since a much larger clone is just one base distant, this may be a read error.

The authors built bulk TCR libraries by previously described methods with listed TCR primers. TCRdb re-derived calls from the PCR reads in MiXCR, one entry per CDR3 protein. The table records approximately 90,000 distinct CDR3 sequences, roughly 26% of them present only once. The CDR3 is made up of 13 amino acids. Germline loops: CDR1 SEHNR, CDR2 FQNEAQ (reference sequence). This chain links TRBV7-9 with TRBJ2-7; TRBD1 matches at 8 bases. The TCR comes from a human donor in good health. Some libraries in this study had Jurkat cell RNA spiked in. The sequencing sample was made of naive CD8+ T cells from blood, with Jurkat cell RNA spiked in. The subset is: FACS-sorted CD8+CD4-CCR7+CD45RA+ naive T cells. The CDR3 DNA sequence: TGTGCCAGCAGCCCAACGGACAGGGTCGAGCACTACTTC. Amino acid sequence: CASSPTDRVEHYF.